This record looks at one T cell receptor (beta chain) sequence and its context. Its target is not known. Clones were read by immunoSEQ multiplex PCR, and TCRdb kept only the in-frame ones, dropping some. Of approximately 300,000 clones listed, about nine tenths are singletons. This CDR3 contains 12 residues. Germline V gene lookup returns CDR1 SGHRS and CDR2 YFSETQ. V was clipped by 4 bases and J by 6 bases, with 8 bases between them. The sample is drawn from a study of cytomegalovirus exposure and HLA in healthy donors. Findings and limits, study-wide: The study flagged roughly 160 TCR beta chains as cytomegalovirus-associated. Reported performance of the classifier showed diagnosis of cytomegalovirus status with high specificity and sensitivity.

This clonotype was obtained from a woman younger than 30 in good health and CMV-seronegative. The sample was PBMCs. The rearrangement links TRBV5-1 to TRBJ2-1; perhaps TRBD2 as D (5 bases). The CDR3 is CASSKSGNEQFF. CDR3 in DNA: TGCGCCAGCAGCAAGAGCGGCAATGAGCAGTTCTTC.